This entry concerns a single TCR beta chain. V was cut by 0 bases and J by 4 bases, with 10 bases left in between. Germline lookup yields CDR1 GTSNPN and CDR2 SVGIG (reference sequence). The CDR3 totals 14 residues. Participants spanned ages about 18 to 100 years and resided in about two dozen US areas. Each participant's cohort was designated according to participant-reported clinical history. The data were taken from a study of blood T cell repertoires in COVID-19. Overall study: The study drew acute and convalescent COVID-19 samples from the United States, Italy and Spain. PBMCs, B-cell-depleted T cells, or T cells provided the cDNA or gDNA that made up the material.

TCRdb's table, derived via immunoSEQ multiplex PCR, lists solely in-frame clones and lacks some. The data show approximately 310,000 clones, approximately 91% seen once. This clonotype was sampled from a man aged 55-75 years who had recovered from COVID-19. Source material: PBMCs or T cells enriched from blood (not recorded which). The chain links TRBV30 to TRBJ1-5; no definite D call. The CDR3 loop is CAWSVAIHNQPQHF. The CDR3 nucleotides are TGTGCCTGGAGTGTAGCTATCCATAATCAGCCCCAGCATTTT.